This T cell receptor beta chain was sequenced in a study of OX40 agonist ivuxolimab in advanced cancers. Overall study: Patients were given ivuxolimab, an antibody that agonizes OX40 (CD134).

Assay: immunoSEQ multiplex PCR; the TCRdb copy retains only in-frame clones and omits some. The profile shows some 68,000 clones, about nine tenths of them singletons. Worth noting for this clone: Other DNA sequences in this specimen translate into the identical CDR3.

This TCR came from an adult with an advanced solid tumor such as melanoma, head and neck, liver or kidney cancer. The specimen comprised CD4+ or CD8+ T cells sorted from blood, sampled in a trial of the OX40 agonist ivuxolimab.

The DNA for the CDR3 is TGTGCCAGCAGTTCCAACTACGAGCAGTACTTC. It is translated as CASSSNYEQYF. V usage is TRBV28 and J usage is TRBJ2-7; D gene unclear. The CDR3 sequence is 11 residues long. V was cut by 4 bases and J by 3 bases, with 4 bases left in between. CDR1 and CDR2 (germline): MDHEN, SYDVKM.